This entry is about one T cell receptor (beta chain). This CDR3 spans 16 amino acids. CDR1 and CDR2 from the germline V gene are SGHAT and FQNNGV. Trimming took 3 bases from V and 6 from J; bases not matched to a gene: 6. The repertoire was sequenced with immunoSEQ multiplex PCR; TCRdb's copy has only in-frame clones and lacks some. Here the sample spans about 180,000 clones, just over 90% being singletons. The data were taken from a study of control samples from healthy donors and cancer patients. The chain recombines TRBV11-2 with TRBJ2-5; 14 bases line up with TRBD2. The origin of this receptor is a young man in good health. The specimen sequenced was blood. This CDR3 is CASSLTSGRAEKTQYF. DNA of the CDR3: TGTGCCAGCAGCTTGACTAGCGGGAGGGCGGAGAAGACCCAGTACTTC. The full variable domain, rest sourced from reference TRBV11-2 and TRBJ2-5, is EAGVAQSPRYKIIEKRQSVAFWCNPISGHATLYWYQQILGQGPKLLIQFQNNGVVDDSQLPKDRFSAERLKGVDSTLKIQPAKLEDSAVYLCASSLTSGRAEKTQYFGPGTRLLVL.